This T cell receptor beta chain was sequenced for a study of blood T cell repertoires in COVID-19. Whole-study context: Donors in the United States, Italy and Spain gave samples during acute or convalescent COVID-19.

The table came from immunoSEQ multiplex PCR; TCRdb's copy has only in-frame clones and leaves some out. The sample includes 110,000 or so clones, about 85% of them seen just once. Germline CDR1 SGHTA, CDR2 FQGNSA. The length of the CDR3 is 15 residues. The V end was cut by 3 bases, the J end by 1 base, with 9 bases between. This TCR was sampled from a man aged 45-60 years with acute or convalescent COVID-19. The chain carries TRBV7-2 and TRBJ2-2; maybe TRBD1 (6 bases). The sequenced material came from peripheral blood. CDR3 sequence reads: CASSLGRGNTGELFF. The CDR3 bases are TGTGCCAGCAGCTTGGGCAGGGGGAACACCGGGGAGCTGTTTTTT.